This T cell receptor beta chain appears in the sequencing data of a study of glioma-infiltrating T cells after dendritic cell vaccination. Overall study: Dendritic cells derived from monocytes and pulsed with autologous tumor lysate formed the vaccine. Patients received three intradermal dendritic cell vaccine injections at biweekly intervals.

This clone was recorded only once. The antigen is undetermined. Time point meaning: after dendritic cell vaccination, including at tumor progression/relapse. The CDR3 length is 14 residues. Germline lookup yields CDR1 LNHDA and CDR2 SQIVND (reference sequence). The V gene end was trimmed by 6 bases and the J gene end by 9 bases; junction bases not matched to a gene: 9. Notes on the study in general: No direct clonality-survival link was found; a diverse polyclonal response may matter.

Primers: 60 V beta forward and 13 J beta reverse. Profiled with immunoSEQ multiplex PCR; TCRdb holds only in-frame clones, not every one. The table lists about 90,000 clones, around 83% of them singletons. This chain joins TRBV19 and TRBJ1-1, with TRBD1 matching over 11 bases. Sequenced here: blood, sampled after dendritic cell vaccination. The sequence came from a human donor with glioblastoma. CDR3 sequence (DNA): TGTGCCAGTAGACAAAATGGACAGGGGGCGAAAGCTTTCTTT. Residues: CASRQNGQGAKAFF.